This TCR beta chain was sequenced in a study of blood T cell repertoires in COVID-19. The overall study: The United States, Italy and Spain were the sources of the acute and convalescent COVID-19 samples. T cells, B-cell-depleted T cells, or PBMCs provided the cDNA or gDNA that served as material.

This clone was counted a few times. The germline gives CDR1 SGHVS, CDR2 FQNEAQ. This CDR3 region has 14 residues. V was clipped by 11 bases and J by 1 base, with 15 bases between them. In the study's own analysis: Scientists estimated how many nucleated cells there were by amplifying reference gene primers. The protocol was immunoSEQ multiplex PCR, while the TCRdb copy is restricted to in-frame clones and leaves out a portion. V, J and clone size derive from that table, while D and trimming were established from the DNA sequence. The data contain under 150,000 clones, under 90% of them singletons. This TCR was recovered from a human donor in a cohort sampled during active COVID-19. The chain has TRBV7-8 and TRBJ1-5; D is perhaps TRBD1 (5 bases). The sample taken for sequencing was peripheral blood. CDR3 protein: CASKLGASNQPQHF. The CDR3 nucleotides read TGTGCCTCAAAGTTAGGGGCGAGCAATCAGCCCCAGCATTTT.